This T cell receptor beta chain was retrieved from a study of blood T cells in healthy people across ages. This clonotype was counted once. CDR1 and CDR2 from the germline V gene are SQVTM and ANQGSEA. Trimming shortened V by 6 bases and J by 8 bases, and 11 bases separated the two germline ends. The CDR3 covers 11 residues. A second about 7 to 11 cycle PCR used barcoded and J-beta primers. TCRdb reprocessed the 5' RACE reads with MiXCR, giving one entry per CDR3 protein. The sample consists of around 1,000,000 distinct CDR3 sequences, 25% of them appearing once. Another study also made use of these data, one on T cells of mothers and their children.

The receptor was derived from a girl aged 2 to 9 in good health. Sequencing used blood. The chain carries TRBV29-1 and TRBJ2-1; either TRBD1 or TRBD2 may supply D (6 bases each). CDR3 sequence (DNA): TGCAGCGTGTGGGGGGCAGATGAGCAGTTCTTC. Its translation: CSVWGADEQFF.